Listed below are T cell receptor beta chains from one sample, sequenced in a study of beta chain bispecific antibodies for T cell cancers. TCRdb processed the 5' RACE reads anew with MiXCR; each CDR3 protein has one entry. This table has about 20,000 distinct CDR3 sequences, 2% to 2.5% appearing once. These receptors' targets are unknown. Source: healthy donor T cells cultured with leukemia cells, taken from a culture containing a bispecific antibody targeting TCR Vbeta12. The origin of the receptors is a human donor in good health. Some clones in this sample may be carry-over from other donors' samples. CDR3s include the opening cysteine and the closing phenylalanine or tryptophan. A D gene is named only where the DNA matches it firmly. A clone size is listed for some rows: how often the clone was seen (once, few, many), or a class if it is expanded.

abundance	j_gene	d_gene	v_gene	CDR3aa	CDR3nt
many	TRBJ2-1	.	TRBV7-9	CASSSLKRDEQFF	TGTGCCAGCAGCTCCCTTAAGAGGGATGAGCAGTTCTTC
many	TRBJ2-1	TRBD2	TRBV11-2	CASSKKGLADNEQFF	TGTGCCAGCAGTAAAAAGGGGCTAGCGGACAATGAGCAGTTCTTC
many	TRBJ1-1	TRBD1	TRBV18	CASSPPFRGHTEAFF	TGTGCCAGCTCACCACCCTTCAGGGGGCACACTGAAGCTTTCTTT
many	TRBJ2-5	TRBD1	TRBV29-1	CSVEEQGMETQYF	TGCAGCGTTGAAGAACAGGGGATGGAGACCCAGTACTTC
many	TRBJ2-2	.	TRBV20-1	CSARDLGLGGGELFF	TGCAGTGCTAGAGATCTCGGACTTGGGGGCGGGGAGCTGTTTTTT
many	TRBJ2-3	TRBD2	TRBV27	CASSILAVTDTQYF	TGTGCCAGCAGTATACTAGCGGTCACAGATACGCAGTATTTT
many	TRBJ1-4	.	TRBV19	CASSELGQRSATNEKLFF	TGTGCCAGTAGCGAATTGGGACAAAGAAGCGCAACTAATGAAAAACTGTTTTTT
medium-sized	TRBJ1-1	.	TRBV4-1	CASSQGPTENTEAFF	TGCGCCAGCAGCCAAGGCCCGACAGAGAACACTGAAGCTTTCTTT
many	TRBJ1-4	.	TRBV5-1	CASSYGGTNEKLFF	TGCGCCAGCAGCTACGGGGGAACTAATGAAAAACTGTTTTTT
many	TRBJ1-5	TRBD1	TRBV6-1	CASRAGTAFNQPQHF	TGTGCCAGCAGGGCCGGGACAGCCTTTAATCAGCCCCAGCATTTT
.	TRBJ2-1	TRBD2	TRBV7-9	CASSRGGEYPNEQFF	TGTGCCAGCAGCCGGGGGGGGGAGTATCCCAATGAGCAGTTCTTC
many	TRBJ2-1	.	TRBV9	CASSVEGLRGSYNEQFF	TGTGCCAGCAGCGTAGAAGGGTTGCGGGGCTCCTACAATGAGCAGTTCTTC
many	TRBJ1-2	.	TRBV7-8	CASSLGPVLSGGYTF	TGTGCCAGCAGCTTGGGGCCGGTACTTTCGGGGGGCTACACCTTC
many	TRBJ2-7	TRBD2	TRBV5-6	CASSPGTSGEQYF	TGTGCCAGCAGCCCGGGGACTAGCGGCGAGCAGTACTTC
many	TRBJ1-6	.	TRBV5-1	CASSLRGGGNSPLHF	TGCGCCAGCAGCCTACGGGGGGGAGGGAATTCACCCCTCCACTTT
many	TRBJ2-1	.	TRBV6-2/TRBV6-3	CARISGPIGGEQFF	TGTGCCAGGATATCCGGGCCGATCGGGGGTGAGCAGTTCTTC
many	TRBJ2-7	.	TRBV7-9	CASSPPQGLGQYF	TGTGCCAGCAGCCCGCCTCAAGGTCTGGGGCAGTACTTC
many	TRBJ1-1	.	TRBV4-2	CASSLTTRLDSAFF	TGTGCCAGCAGCCTAACAACGAGACTTGACTCGGCTTTCTTT
many	TRBJ2-6	TRBD1	TRBV6-5	CASSYSGTDGANVLTF	TGTGCCAGCAGTTACTCCGGGACAGATGGGGCCAACGTCCTGACTTTC
many	TRBJ2-7	.	TRBV6-5	CASSYRSRADPYEQYF	TGTGCCAGCAGTTATCGAAGTAGGGCCGATCCCTACGAGCAGTACTTC